These 8 T cell receptor beta chains share one sample of origin, sequenced in a study of T cell responses to AZD1222 COVID-19 vaccine. Some clones are missing from TCRdb's copy, which holds only in-frame ones; the method was immunoSEQ multiplex PCR. The top ten clones hold more than 1.5% of a sample with about 120,000 clones, 92% of them seen once. Here the sequenced sample was peripheral blood, taken 28 days after the second AZD1222 dose. The receptors were gathered from an adult who received the AZD1222 COVID-19 vaccine.

This CDR3 reads CASSLNRVGYNEQFF. Here the CDR3 DNA reads TGCGCCAGCAGCTTGAACAGGGTGGGGTACAATGAGCAGTTCTTC. The rearrangement uses TRBV5-1 and TRBJ2-1, with D possibly TRBD1 on 6 matching bases. V lost 1 base, J lost 4 bases, and 12 bases lay in between. This CDR3 region has 15 residues. CDR1 SGHRS and CDR2 YFSETQ come from the germline V gene.

V is TRBV19 and J is TRBJ2-1; TRBD2 matches 12 bases. The CDR3 loop spans 18 amino acids. V shed 3 bases, J shed 7 bases, and the junction held 13 bases outside the gene matches. Germline CDR1 LNHDA, CDR2 SQIVND (reference sequence). The CDR3 region is CASSIPPPLAGGPNEQFF. In nucleotides, the CDR3 is TGTGCCAGTAGTATTCCACCCCCTCTAGCGGGAGGGCCTAATGAGCAGTTCTTC.

The chain employs TRBV28 and TRBJ1-6, with D tentatively TRBD1 (6 bases). The CDR3 runs 12 residues. Germline-derived CDR1 and CDR2 are MDHEN and SYDVKM. Trimming pared 11 bases from V and 9 bases from J, leaving 14 bases between. This CDR3 reads CAAQGKGSPLHF. CDR3 nucleotides: TGTGCCGCACAGGGAAAGGGTTCACCCCTCCACTTT.

This chain links TRBV4-2 with TRBJ1-3; D ambiguous. Between the trimmed V and J ends, which lost 10 bases and 3 bases, there was a span of 22 bases. The CDR3 runs to 16 residues. CDR1 and CDR2 from the germline V gene are LGHNA and YNFKEQ. CDR3 region: CATTLGVAVGGNTIYF. The CDR3 region has the DNA TGTGCCACCACCCTGGGCGTGGCCGTAGGTGGAAACACCATATATTTT.

The rearrangement links TRBV9 to TRBJ1-3, with 8 bases that match TRBD1. Germline CDR1 and CDR2: SGDLS and YYNGEE. Losses at the gene ends were 4 bases for V and 0 bases for J; bases not matched to a gene: 6. CDR3 length equals 16 residues. CDR3 coding DNA: TGTGCCAGCAGCAAGGGACAGGCCCTCTCTGGAAACACCATATATTTT. Protein sequence: CASSKGQALSGNTIYF. Combining the CDR3 with reference TRBV9 and TRBJ1-3 gives the whole variable domain DSGVTQTPKHLITATGQRVTLRCSPRSGDLSVYWYQQSLDQGLQFLIQYYNGEERAKGNILERFSAQQFPDLHSELNLSSLELGDSALYFCASSKGQALSGNTIYFGEGSWLTVV.

About this clone itself: Its ends do not fully match the called genes, so a read error is possible. The sample contains more than one DNA sequence encoding this CDR3. Here the CDR3 reads CASSEEGKKYEQYF. The CDR3 coding sequence is TGTGCTAGCAGTGAGGAGGGTAAAAAATACGAGCAGTACTTC. The chain carries TRBV7-9 and TRBJ2-7, with a tentative D call TRBD2 (6 bases). This CDR3 has 14 amino acids. Per germline, CDR1 SEHNR and CDR2 FQNEAQ (reference sequence).

This clone was seen just once. The chain carries TRBV7-2 and TRBJ2-3; TRBD1 matches 12 bases. The junction had 9 bases not matched to a gene; V was cut back by 5 bases and J by 3 bases. Germline assignment: CDR1 SGHTA and CDR2 FQGNSA. This CDR3 spans 17 amino acids. The CDR3 sequence is CASSLPGQGARTDTQYF. DNA for the CDR3: TGTGCCAGCAGCCTGCCGGGACAGGGGGCGAGAACAGATACGCAGTATTTT.

There are a few counts of this clone. Written as DNA, the CDR3 is TGCGCCAGCAGCGACGGACAGAGGGGTGGCGAAAAACTGTTTTTT. Protein product: CASSDGQRGGEKLFF. The V and J genes are TRBV5-1 and TRBJ1-4, with D perhaps TRBD1 (6 bases). This CDR3 is 15 amino acids long. Per the germline V gene, CDR1 is SGHRS and CDR2 is YFSETQ. V lost 4 bases to trimming and J lost 8 bases, with 18 bases between them.